This section outlines one TCR beta chain sequence together with its context. Its antigen is not identified. The sample comes from a study of T cells expressing NK-cell markers. Study details: Sorted CD3+CD56+NKG2C+, CD3+CD56+NKG2C- and CD3+CD56-NKG2C+ T cells supplied TCR beta repertoires.

Study conclusions and caveats: About six of the donors carried dominant NKG2C+ clonotypes that took up roughly 1.0-8% of their CD8+ T cells. A few of the donors also had these clonotypes leading their CD3+CD56-NKG2C+ fraction. Clones of NKG2C+ T cells that had expanded were of unclear HCMV specificity.

The CDR3 has 13 residues. Germline CDR1 and CDR2: SNHLY and FYNNEI. TCRdb re-called the 5' RACE reads and catalogs CDR3 proteins one per entry, DNA excluded. The listing records a few hundred thousand distinct CDR3 sequences. The clonotype was recovered from a man aged 18 to 30 in good health. The chain has TRBV2 and TRBJ2-1; lacking DNA, the TRBD1 call made by TCRdb goes unchecked. The specimen sequenced was blood T cells: a sorted CD56 or NKG2C T cell subset, CD4+ or CD8+ T cells, or bulk PBMC T cells (not recorded which). CDR3 in amino acids: CASRDRVKGEQFF.